Presented here are 28 T cell receptor beta chains from one specimen sequenced in a study of T-cell memory formation after mild COVID-19. TCRdb independently ran MiXCR on the 5' RACE reads; one entry per CDR3 protein. This sample yields 150,000 to 200,000 distinct CDR3 sequences, of which 20% to 25% are seen a single time; 20% to 25% belongs to the top ten. Sequenced sample: PBMCs or a T cell subset sorted from them (not recorded which). The receptors were gathered from an adult woman who had mild COVID-19 (a few samples of this study predate the infection). Cell type and time point are not known.

The J gene is TRBJ2-2, the V gene TRBV4-2, with a tentative D call TRBD2 (6 bases). The CDR3 consists of 22 residues. Germline lookup yields CDR1 LGHNA and CDR2 YNFKEQ. With 2 bases removed from V and 2 bases from J, the gap between germline ends came to 30 bases. CDR3 sequence reads: CASSQTIGIGGVPRVNTGELFF. Here the CDR3 DNA reads TGTGCCAGCAGCCAAACTATTGGTATCGGGGGTGTGCCCCGCGTAAACACCGGGGAGCTGTTTTTT.

This clonotype was seen a few times. The CDR3 loop is CASRLTGSADRSPLHF. The CDR3 DNA reads as TGTGCCAGCAGATTAACAGGGAGCGCAGACAGGTCACCCCTCCACTTT. The chain carries TRBV11-2 and TRBJ1-6, with D possibly TRBD1 on 6 matching bases. CDR1 is SGHAT and CDR2 is FQNNGV in the germline V gene. Trimming cost V 6 bases and J 10 bases, with 22 bases left between them. The CDR3 has 16 amino acids. The full variable domain, completed using reference TRBV11-2 and TRBJ1-6, is EAGVAQSPRYKIIEKRQSVAFWCNPISGHATLYWYQQILGQGPKLLIQFQNNGVVDDSQLPKDRFSAERLKGVDSTLKIQPAKLEDSAVYLCASRLTGSADRSPLHFGNGTRLTVT.

This chain uses TRBV20-1 with TRBJ2-7; 7 bases match TRBD1. CDR1 and CDR2 from the germline V gene are DFQATT and SNEGSKA (reference sequence). CDR3 length: 13 residues. The V and J ends lost 5 bases and 1 base, in that order; junction bases with no gene match: 5. The CDR3 reads CSAQGDRSYEQYF. The CDR3 region has the DNA TGCAGTGCTCAGGGGGACAGATCCTACGAGCAGTACTTC.

This clonotype was recorded a few times. The chain couples TRBV12-3 or TRBV12-4 to TRBJ2-3; 7 positions agree with TRBD1. V was pared by 5 bases and J by 2 bases, with 4 bases of the junction left unmatched. The CDR3 consists of 14 residues. The CDR3 sequence: CASSGTAYTDTQYF. For the CDR3, the DNA is TGTGCCAGCAGTGGGACAGCGTACACAGATACGCAGTATTTT.

This clonotype showed up just a few times. V gene TRBV14 combines with J gene TRBJ2-5; no firm D call. This CDR3 has 14 amino acids. Germline CDR1 and CDR2: SGHDN and FVKESK. V lost 2 bases and J 5 bases, leaving 12 bases between the germline ends. This chain's CDR3 is CASSQFSFGETQYF. DNA of the CDR3: TGTGCCAGCAGCCAATTCTCTTTCGGGGAGACCCAGTACTTC.

V gene TRBV19 combines with J gene TRBJ2-1; TRBD1 agrees at 7 bases. Germline CDR1 is LNHDA and CDR2 is SQIVND (reference sequence). The CDR3 runs to 15 residues. V shed 6 bases, J shed 7 bases, and the junction held 12 bases outside the gene matches. The CDR3, as DNA: TGTGCCAGTAGATCGACAGGGATGGGGAAGAATGAGCAGTTCTTC. Translated: CASRSTGMGKNEQFF.

There are a few counts of this clonotype. The chain carries TRBV2 and TRBJ1-2, with a possible D match to TRBD1 (6 bases). Per germline, CDR1 SNHLY and CDR2 FYNNEI. V gave up 8 bases and J gave up 1 base, with 14 bases separating them. This CDR3 spans 14 amino acids. The CDR3 region has the DNA TGTGCCAGCGGCTACAGGGATCTTAACTATGGCTACACCTTC. Its translation is CASGYRDLNYGYTF. The variable domain in full, completed from reference TRBV2 and TRBJ1-2, reads EPEVTQTPSHQVTQMGQEVILRCVPISNHLYFYWYRQILGQKVEFLVSFYNNEISEKSEIFDDQFSVERPDGSNFTLKIRSTKLEDSAMYFCASGYRDLNYGYTFGSGTRLTVV.

This clonotype occurred a few times. The chain employs TRBV24-1 and TRBJ2-7; TRBD1 matches 10 bases. Germline assignment: CDR1 KGHDR and CDR2 SFDVKD. Losses at the gene ends were 6 bases for V and 5 bases for J; bases not matched to a gene: 9. This CDR3 region has 15 residues. The CDR3 protein is CATSPPTGGLDEQYF. CDR3 nucleotides: TGTGCCACCAGTCCCCCGACAGGGGGCTTGGACGAGCAGTACTTC.

The chain combines TRBV15 with TRBJ1-6; TRBD1 matches 12 bases. The CDR3 contains 17 residues. CDR1 LNHNV and CDR2 YYDKDF come from the germline V gene (reference sequence). Trimming at V came to 4 bases and at J to 10 bases, leaving 11 bases not matched to a gene. DNA of the CDR3: TGTGCCACCAGCACCTTCACCGGGACAGGGGGCAACTCACCCCTCCACTTT. Translation gives CATSTFTGTGGNSPLHF. Combining the CDR3 with reference TRBV15 and TRBJ1-6 gives the whole variable domain DAMVIQNPRYQVTQFGKPVTLSCSQTLNHNVMYWYQQKSSQAPKLLFHYYDKDFNNEADTPDNFQSRRPNTSFCFLDIRSPGLGDTAMYLCATSTFTGTGGNSPLHFGNGTRLTVT.

This clonotype was counted between two and nine times. This chain joins TRBV11-2 and TRBJ2-1; D is possibly TRBD1 or TRBD2 (5 bases each). Germline lookup yields CDR1 SGHAT and CDR2 FQNNGV. The CDR3 runs 18 residues. V lost 5 bases to trimming and J lost 0 bases, with 20 bases between them. The CDR3 protein is CASSRPTRGLSSYNEQFF. CDR3 nucleotides: TGTGCCAGCAGCCGCCCGACGAGGGGCTTAAGCTCCTACAATGAGCAGTTCTTC.

This clonotype was seen a handful of times. The gene calls are TRBV4-2 and TRBJ1-1; TRBD1 is a possible D gene (5 bases). From germline, CDR1 is LGHNA and CDR2 YNFKEQ. The CDR3 contains 14 residues. Trimming left V 0 bases short and J 4 bases short, with 9 bases between. The CDR3 loop is CASSQDSGGTEAFF. Written as DNA, the CDR3 is TGTGCCAGCAGCCAAGATAGCGGGGGCACTGAAGCTTTCTTT.

Only a few counts were recorded for this clonotype. The gene calls are TRBV5-1 and TRBJ1-5; 8 nucleotides align to TRBD1. Germline V CDR1 and CDR2: SGHRS, YFSETQ. V shed 2 bases, J shed 5 bases, and the junction held 9 bases outside the gene matches. This CDR3 comprises 16 residues. CDR3 DNA: TGCGCCAGCAGCTTAGATCCAGGGGGCTCTTATCAGCCCCAGCATTTT. It translates to CASSLDPGGSYQPQHF.

This clonotype has only a few counts. The chain uses TRBV5-5 and TRBJ2-3; 11 bases are a match to TRBD2. CDR1 is SGHKS, CDR2 YYEKEE, per germline (reference sequence). Trimming at V came to 1 base and at J to 6 bases, leaving 4 bases not matched to a gene. The CDR3 is 15 amino acids. CDR3 amino acids: CASSLTSGGSDTQYF. The CDR3 DNA reads as TGTGCCAGCAGCTTGACTAGCGGGGGTTCGGATACGCAGTATTTT.

This rearrangement joins TRBV14 to TRBJ2-7; D might be TRBD1 or TRBD2, each matching 5 bases. The germline V and J ends were trimmed by 4 bases and 3 bases, with 10 bases remaining between them. The CDR3 is 13 residues long. CDR1 is SGHDN, CDR2 FVKESK, per germline. DNA for the CDR3: TGTGCCAGCAGCCGAGGGGCCGGCTACGAGCAGTACTTC. Translation gives CASSRGAGYEQYF.

V usage is TRBV9 and J usage is TRBJ1-5; no definite D call. CDR3 length equals 13 residues. The germline V gene has CDR1 SGDLS and CDR2 YYNGEE. V gave up 4 bases and J gave up 7 bases, with 12 bases separating them. The CDR3 coding sequence is TGTGCCAGCAGCCCAACTCTAGGACAGCCCCAGCATTTT. Amino acids: CASSPTLGQPQHF.

Only a few counts were recorded for this clonotype. The chain couples TRBV7-9 to TRBJ2-5, with D perhaps TRBD1 (5 bases). Germline V gene lookup returns CDR1 SEHNR and CDR2 FQNEAQ (reference sequence). CDR3 length equals 14 residues. V gave up 7 bases and J gave up 4 bases, with 16 bases separating them. CDR3 sequence: CASTRQPLGETQYF. CDR3 sequence (DNA): TGTGCCAGCACCCGACAGCCGTTGGGAGAGACCCAGTACTTC.

A few counts support this clonotype. This chain joins TRBV5-1 and TRBJ2-3; the D is unclear. Germline V gene lookup returns CDR1 SGHRS and CDR2 YFSETQ. Between the trimmed V and J ends, which lost 0 bases and 4 bases, there was a span of 9 bases. The CDR3 is 14 amino acids. The CDR3 reads CASSLEPPPDTQYF. The CDR3, as DNA: TGCGCCAGCAGCTTGGAGCCCCCCCCAGATACGCAGTATTTT.

This clonotype came up a few times. V gene TRBV10-2 combines with J gene TRBJ2-1; 9 bases fit TRBD2. This CDR3 region has 15 residues. J gave up 8 bases and V 5 bases, and 10 bases lay outside the gene matches. Per germline, CDR1 WSHSY and CDR2 SAAADI. The CDR3 DNA is TGCGCCAGCAGTTACTCAGCGGGGGGCGGCCATGAGCAGTTCTTC. Encoded protein: CASSYSAGGGHEQFF.

V gene TRBV6-1 combines with J gene TRBJ1-5; D is uncertain. V lost 4 bases and J lost 0, with 4 bases in between. In germline, CDR1 is MNHNS, CDR2 SASEGT. This CDR3 has 13 amino acids. DNA for the CDR3: TGTGCCAGCAGTGCTATTAGCAATCAGCCCCAGCATTTT. Its translation is CASSAISNQPQHF.

In this sample, this clonotype turned up a few times. The chain joins TRBV5-1 to TRBJ1-2; D unclear. The germline gives CDR1 SGHRS, CDR2 YFSETQ. The germline V and J ends were trimmed by 0 bases and 0 bases, with 9 bases remaining between them. This CDR3 spans 15 amino acids. CDR3: CASSLVVGSNYGYTF. The CDR3 DNA reads as TGCGCCAGCAGCTTGGTGGTGGGTTCTAACTATGGCTACACCTTC.

This clonotype was observed a few times. This chain uses TRBV10-2 with TRBJ2-1; no clear D gene. The V and J ends lost 2 bases and 0 bases respectively, with 8 bases between them. Germline CDR1 reads WSHSY; CDR2 reads SAAADI. The CDR3 contains 15 residues. CDR3 DNA sequence: TGCGCCAGCAGTGAGCCCAGATACTCCTACAATGAGCAGTTCTTC. Residues: CASSEPRYSYNEQFF.

J is TRBJ1-1 and V is TRBV29-1; D might be TRBD1 (6 bases). V was shortened by 6 bases and J by 4 bases, with 18 bases between the two germline ends. Germline CDR1 and CDR2: SQVTM and ANQGSEA. CDR3 length: 14 residues. This CDR3 reads CSVEGGEIGTEAFF. The CDR3 DNA is TGCAGCGTGGAGGGGGGGGAGATTGGCACTGAAGCTTTCTTT. Drawing the rest from reference TRBV29-1 and TRBJ1-1, the complete variable domain is SAVISQKPSRDICQRGTSLTIQCQVDSQVTMMFWYRQQPGQSLTLIATANQGSEATYESGFVIDKFPISRPNLTFSTLTVSNMSPEDSSIYLCSVEGGEIGTEAFFGQGTRLTVV.

V usage is TRBV5-4 and J usage is TRBJ1-1; D not certain. The CDR3 loop spans 14 amino acids. V was trimmed by 2 bases and J by 4 bases, leaving 12 bases between them. The germline CDR1 and CDR2 sequences are SGHNT and YYREEE (reference sequence). The CDR3, as DNA: TGTGCCAGCAGCTTCGGGTGGAGCGGCACTGAAGCTTTCTTT. This codes for CASSFGWSGTEAFF. Looking up the rest from reference TRBV5-4 and TRBJ1-1 gives the full variable domain: ETGVTQSPTHLIKTRGQQVTLRCSSQSGHNTVSWYQQALGQGPQFIFQYYREEENGRGNFPPRFSGLQFPNYSSELNVNALELDDSALYLCASSFGWSGTEAFFGQGTRLTVV.

This clonotype was picked up a small number of times. This rearrangement joins TRBV27 to TRBJ2-7; 11 bases fit TRBD2. Germline V lookup: CDR1 MNHEY, CDR2 SMNVEV (reference sequence). V lost 2 bases, J lost 3 bases, and 6 bases stayed unmatched. The CDR3 covers 16 residues. CDR3 in amino acids: CASSLIVGLAVYEQYF. Here the CDR3 DNA reads TGTGCCAGCAGTTTAATAGTGGGACTAGCGGTCTACGAGCAGTACTTC.

CDR3 sequence (DNA): TGTGCCAGCAGTGAATGGGTCGGGACAGGGGAAAACATTCAGTACTTC. It specifies CASSEWVGTGENIQYF. The chain couples TRBV25-1 to TRBJ2-4, with 10 bases identical to TRBD1. The CDR3 is made up of 16 amino acids. V shed 1 base and J 5 bases; nucleotides not matched to a gene: 5. Looked up from germline, CDR1 is MGHDK and CDR2 is SYGVNS.

This clonotype occurred a few times. This chain joins TRBV25-1 and TRBJ2-7; 9 positions agree with TRBD2. CDR3 length: 14 amino acids. The V gene end was trimmed by 1 base and the J gene end by 6 bases; junction bases not matched to a gene: 4. Germline V gives CDR1 MGHDK, CDR2 SYGVNS. CDR3 sequence: CASSEFSGSPEQYF. CDR3 nucleotides: TGTGCCAGCAGTGAATTTAGCGGGAGTCCCGAGCAGTACTTC.

The chain uses TRBV10-2 and TRBJ2-3, with D maybe TRBD2 (5 bases). Trimming pared 6 bases from V and 2 bases from J, leaving 12 bases between. The CDR3 consists of 14 residues. CDR1 and CDR2 (germline): WSHSY, SAAADI. CDR3 region: CASSLALITDTQYF. The DNA of the CDR3 is TGCGCCAGCAGCCTAGCCCTCATCACAGATACGCAGTATTTT.

The chain uses TRBV6-2 or TRBV6-3 and TRBJ1-3; weak D call: TRBD1 (5 bases). V was clipped by 2 bases and J by 5 bases, with 16 bases between them. The CDR3 has 16 residues. Germline CDR1 is MNHEY and CDR2 is SVGEGT. DNA for the CDR3: TGTGCCAGCAGTTACCTCCAGGGAGCGGATCGAAACACCATATATTTT. It codes for CASSYLQGADRNTIYF.